This TCR beta chain was identified in a study of T cell responses to AZD1222 COVID-19 vaccine. About the research overall: Second-dose intervals near 4 or 12 weeks were combined. Whole-study findings and limits: Only a handful of AZD1222 recipients, several in all, had baseline seropositivity. Unmutated regions of variants are reportedly targeted by nearly half of spike-specific TCRs. In a largely white British group with more females than males, clonal diversity was possibly underestimated.

The assay was immunoSEQ multiplex PCR, and TCRdb's table has in-frame clones only and misses some. In the table there are some 150,000 clones, under 95% of which are singletons. Germline loops: CDR1 MDHEN, CDR2 SYDVKM. The V end lost 0 bases, the J end lost 3 bases, and 11 bases lay between the germline ends. This CDR3 contains 15 residues. On this clone: Its antigen is unidentified.

The origin of this receptor is an adult in good health. Sequences were derived from peripheral blood, sampled on day 0 of AZD1222 vaccination. The rearrangement joins TRBV28 to TRBJ1-1; no definite D call. CDR3 protein: CASSLWPGTHTEAFF. CDR3 in DNA: TGTGCCAGCAGTTTATGGCCCGGCACCCACACTGAAGCTTTCTTT.